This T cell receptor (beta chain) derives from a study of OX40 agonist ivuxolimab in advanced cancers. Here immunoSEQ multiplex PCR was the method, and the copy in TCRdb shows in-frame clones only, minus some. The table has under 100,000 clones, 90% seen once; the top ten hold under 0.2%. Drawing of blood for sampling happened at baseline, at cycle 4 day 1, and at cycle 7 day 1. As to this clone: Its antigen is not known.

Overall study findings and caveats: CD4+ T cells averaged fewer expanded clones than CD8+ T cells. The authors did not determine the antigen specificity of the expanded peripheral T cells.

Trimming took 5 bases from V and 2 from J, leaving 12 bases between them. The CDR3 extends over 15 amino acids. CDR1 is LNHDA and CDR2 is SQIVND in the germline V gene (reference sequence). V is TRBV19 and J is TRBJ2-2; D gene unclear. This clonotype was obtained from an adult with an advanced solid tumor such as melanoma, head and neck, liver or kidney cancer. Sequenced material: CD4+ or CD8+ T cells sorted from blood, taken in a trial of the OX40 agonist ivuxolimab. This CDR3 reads CASSPQPDNTGELFF. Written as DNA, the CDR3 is TGTGCCAGTAGTCCACAACCGGACAACACCGGGGAGCTGTTTTTT.